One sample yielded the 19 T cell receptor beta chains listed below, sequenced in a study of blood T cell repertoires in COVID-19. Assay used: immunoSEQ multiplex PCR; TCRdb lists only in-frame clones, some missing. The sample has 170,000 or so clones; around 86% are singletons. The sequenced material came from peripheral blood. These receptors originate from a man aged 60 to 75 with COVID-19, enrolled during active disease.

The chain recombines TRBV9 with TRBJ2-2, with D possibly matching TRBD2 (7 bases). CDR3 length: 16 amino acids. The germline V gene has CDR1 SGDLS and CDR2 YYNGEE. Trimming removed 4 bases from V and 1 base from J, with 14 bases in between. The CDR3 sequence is CASSPRGGGNTGELFF. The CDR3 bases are TGTGCCAGCAGCCCGCGGGGAGGGGGGAACACCGGGGAGCTGTTTTTT. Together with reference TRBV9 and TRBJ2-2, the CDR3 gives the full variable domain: DSGVTQTPKHLITATGQRVTLRCSPRSGDLSVYWYQQSLDQGLQFLIQYYNGEERAKGNILERFSAQQFPDLHSELNLSSLELGDSALYFCASSPRGGGNTGELFFGEGSRLTVL.

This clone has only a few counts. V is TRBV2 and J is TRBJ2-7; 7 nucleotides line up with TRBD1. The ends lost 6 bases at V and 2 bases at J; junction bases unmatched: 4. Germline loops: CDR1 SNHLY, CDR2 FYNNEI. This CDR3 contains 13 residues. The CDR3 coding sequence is TGTGCCAGCAGAAGGGACAGCCCCTACGAGCAGTACTTC. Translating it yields CASRRDSPYEQYF.

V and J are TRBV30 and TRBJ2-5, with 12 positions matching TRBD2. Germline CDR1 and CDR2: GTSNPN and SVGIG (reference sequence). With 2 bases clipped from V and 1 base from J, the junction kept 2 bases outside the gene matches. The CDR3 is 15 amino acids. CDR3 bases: TGTGCCTGGAGTAGGGGACTAGCGGGCCAAGAGACCCAGTACTTC. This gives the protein CAWSRGLAGQETQYF. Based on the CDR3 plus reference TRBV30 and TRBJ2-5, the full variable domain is SQTIHQWPATLVQPVGSPLSLECTVEGTSNPNLYWYRQAAGRGLQLLFYSVGIGQISSEVPQNLSASRPQDRQFILSSKKLLLSDSGFYLCAWSRGLAGQETQYFGPGTRLLVL.

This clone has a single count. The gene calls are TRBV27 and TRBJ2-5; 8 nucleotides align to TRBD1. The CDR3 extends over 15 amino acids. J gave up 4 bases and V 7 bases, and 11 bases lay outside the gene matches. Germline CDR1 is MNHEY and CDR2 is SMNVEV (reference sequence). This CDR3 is CASIGGRGLGETQYF. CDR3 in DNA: TGTGCCAGCATAGGAGGCAGGGGGCTGGGAGAGACCCAGTACTTC.

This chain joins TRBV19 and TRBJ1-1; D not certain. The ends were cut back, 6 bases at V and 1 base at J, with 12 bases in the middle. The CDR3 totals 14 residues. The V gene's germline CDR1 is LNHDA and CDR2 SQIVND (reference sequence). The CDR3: CASRTSLSNTEAFF. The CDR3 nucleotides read TGTGCCAGTAGAACCAGTCTCTCGAACACTGAAGCTTTCTTT.

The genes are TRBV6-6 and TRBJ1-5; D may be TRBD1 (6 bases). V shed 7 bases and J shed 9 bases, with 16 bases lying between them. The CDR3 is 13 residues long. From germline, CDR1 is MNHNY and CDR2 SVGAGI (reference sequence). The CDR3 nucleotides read TGTGCCAGCAATTCACAGGGTACGGGGCCCCAGCATTTT. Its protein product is CASNSQGTGPQHF.

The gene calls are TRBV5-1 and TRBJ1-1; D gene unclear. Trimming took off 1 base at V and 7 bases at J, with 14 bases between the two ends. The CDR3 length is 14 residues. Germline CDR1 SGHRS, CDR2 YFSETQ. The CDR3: CASSLLGGRNEAFF. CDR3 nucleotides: TGCGCCAGCAGCTTGTTGGGAGGGAGGAATGAAGCTTTCTTT.

CDR3 loop: CASSLDRFNEKLFF. CDR3 sequence (DNA): TGTGCCAGCAGCCTGGACAGGTTTAATGAAAAACTGTTTTTT. This rearrangement joins TRBV5-6 to TRBJ1-4; 7 nucleotides agree with TRBD1. The CDR3 covers 14 residues. CDR1 is SGHDT, CDR2 YYEEEE, per germline. V shed 4 bases and J 4 bases; nucleotides not matched to a gene: 4. Based on the CDR3 plus reference TRBV5-6 and TRBJ1-4, the full variable domain is DAGVTQSPTHLIKTRGQQVTLRCSPKSGHDTVSWYQQALGQGPQFIFQYYEEEERQRGNFPDRFSGHQFPNYSSELNVNALLLGDSALYLCASSLDRFNEKLFFGSGTQLSVL.

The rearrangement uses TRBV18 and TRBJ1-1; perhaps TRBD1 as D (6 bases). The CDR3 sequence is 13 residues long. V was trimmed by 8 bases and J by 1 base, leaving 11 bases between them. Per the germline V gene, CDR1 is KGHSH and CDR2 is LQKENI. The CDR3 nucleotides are TGTGCCAGCGCCAAGGGACAGAACACTGAAGCTTTCTTT. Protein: CASAKGQNTEAFF.

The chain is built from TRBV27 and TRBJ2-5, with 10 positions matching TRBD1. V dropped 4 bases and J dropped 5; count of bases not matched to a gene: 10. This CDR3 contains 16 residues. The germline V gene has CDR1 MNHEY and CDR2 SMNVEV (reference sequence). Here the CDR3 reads CASSSGSGQGRETQYF. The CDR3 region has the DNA TGTGCCAGCAGTTCCGGATCGGGACAGGGGAGGGAGACCCAGTACTTC.

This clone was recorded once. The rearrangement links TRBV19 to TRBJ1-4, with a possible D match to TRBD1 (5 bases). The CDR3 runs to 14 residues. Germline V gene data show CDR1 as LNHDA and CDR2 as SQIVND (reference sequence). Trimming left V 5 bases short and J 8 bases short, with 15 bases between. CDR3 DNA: TGTGCCAGTAGTGTTGGGGGGGGTCGGGAAAAACTGTTTTTT. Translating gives CASSVGGGREKLFF.

The CDR3 DNA reads TGTGCCAGCAGCCTGACTAGCGGGTACACAGATACGCAGTATTTT. Protein product: CASSLTSGYTDTQYF. The J gene is TRBJ2-3, the V gene TRBV5-6; the match to TRBD2 covers 10 bases. Germline-derived CDR1 and CDR2 are SGHDT and YYEEEE. V was pared by 4 bases and J by 2 bases, with 4 bases of the junction left unmatched. This CDR3 is 15 amino acids long. Full variable domain (missing parts from reference TRBV5-6 and TRBJ2-3): DAGVTQSPTHLIKTRGQQVTLRCSPKSGHDTVSWYQQALGQGPQFIFQYYEEEERQRGNFPDRFSGHQFPNYSSELNVNALLLGDSALYLCASSLTSGYTDTQYFGPGTRLTVL.

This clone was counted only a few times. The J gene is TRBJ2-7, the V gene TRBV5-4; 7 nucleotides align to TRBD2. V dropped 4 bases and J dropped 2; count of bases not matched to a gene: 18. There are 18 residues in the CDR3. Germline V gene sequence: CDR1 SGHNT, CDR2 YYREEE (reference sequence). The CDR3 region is CASSAKLGGSAPAYEQYF. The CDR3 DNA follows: TGTGCCAGCAGCGCGAAACTGGGCGGGAGCGCCCCAGCCTACGAGCAGTACTTC.

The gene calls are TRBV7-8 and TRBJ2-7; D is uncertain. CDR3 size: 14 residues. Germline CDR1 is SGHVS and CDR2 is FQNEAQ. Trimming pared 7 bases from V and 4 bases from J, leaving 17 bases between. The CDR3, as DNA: TGTGCCAGCACCCTCGGTGGGCCTCGATACGAGCAGTACTTC. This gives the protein CASTLGGPRYEQYF.

CDR3 bases: TGTGCCAGCAGCAAAGTATTAGGACAGGATAGAAGTAGTTCCTACAATGAGCAGTTCTTC. Translation: CASSKVLGQDRSSSYNEQFF. The genes are TRBV21-1 and TRBJ2-1; TRBD1, the table's D call, lacks a check against the DNA. TRBV21-1 is annotated as a pseudogene. This CDR3 comprises 20 residues.

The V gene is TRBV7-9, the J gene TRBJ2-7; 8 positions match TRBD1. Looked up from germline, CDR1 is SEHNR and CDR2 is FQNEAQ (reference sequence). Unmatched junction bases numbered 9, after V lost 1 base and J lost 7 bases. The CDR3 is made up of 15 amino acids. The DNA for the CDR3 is TGTGCCAGCAGCTTAGGCCAGGGGGCGGTGGGTGAGCAGTACTTC. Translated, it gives CASSLGQGAVGEQYF.

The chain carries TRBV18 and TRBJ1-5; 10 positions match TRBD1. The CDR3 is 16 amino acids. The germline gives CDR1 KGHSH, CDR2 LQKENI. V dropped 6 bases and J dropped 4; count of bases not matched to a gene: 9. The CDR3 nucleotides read TGTGCCAGCTCCCTGAACATGGGACAGGGGAATCAGCCCCAGCATTTT. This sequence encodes CASSLNMGQGNQPQHF.

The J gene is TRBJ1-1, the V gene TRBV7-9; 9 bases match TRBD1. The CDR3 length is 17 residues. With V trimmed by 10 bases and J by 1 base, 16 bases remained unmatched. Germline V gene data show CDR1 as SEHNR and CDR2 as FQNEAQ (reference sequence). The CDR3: CATSWGENRGRNTEAFF. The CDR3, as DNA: TGTGCCACCTCTTGGGGGGAAAACAGGGGGCGGAACACTGAAGCTTTCTTT.

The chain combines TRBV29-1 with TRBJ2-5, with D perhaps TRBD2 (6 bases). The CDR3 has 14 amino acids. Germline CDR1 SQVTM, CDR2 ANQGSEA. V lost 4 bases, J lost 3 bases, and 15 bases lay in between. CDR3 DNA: TGCAGCGTTGGGGGCGGGGAAGGAAAAGAGACCCAGTACTTC. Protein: CSVGGGEGKETQYF.